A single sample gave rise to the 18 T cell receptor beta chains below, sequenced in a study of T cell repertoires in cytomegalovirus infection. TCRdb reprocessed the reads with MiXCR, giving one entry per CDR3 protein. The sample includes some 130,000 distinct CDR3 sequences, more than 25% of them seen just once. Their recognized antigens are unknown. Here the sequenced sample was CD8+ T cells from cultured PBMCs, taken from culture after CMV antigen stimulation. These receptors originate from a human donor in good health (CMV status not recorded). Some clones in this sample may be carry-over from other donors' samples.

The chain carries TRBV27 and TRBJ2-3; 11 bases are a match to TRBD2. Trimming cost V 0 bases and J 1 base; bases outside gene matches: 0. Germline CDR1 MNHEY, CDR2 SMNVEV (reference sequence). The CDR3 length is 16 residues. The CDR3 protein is CASSLSGLAGTDTQYF. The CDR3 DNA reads TGTGCCAGCAGTTTATCGGGACTAGCGGGCACAGATACGCAGTATTTT.

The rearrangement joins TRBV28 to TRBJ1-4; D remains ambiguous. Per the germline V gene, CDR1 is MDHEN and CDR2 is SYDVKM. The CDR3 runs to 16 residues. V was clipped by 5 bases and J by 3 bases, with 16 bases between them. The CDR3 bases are TGTGCCAGCAGTCCCATTTGGGGTCGGGCTAATGAAAAACTGTTTTTT. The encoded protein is CASSPIWGRANEKLFF.

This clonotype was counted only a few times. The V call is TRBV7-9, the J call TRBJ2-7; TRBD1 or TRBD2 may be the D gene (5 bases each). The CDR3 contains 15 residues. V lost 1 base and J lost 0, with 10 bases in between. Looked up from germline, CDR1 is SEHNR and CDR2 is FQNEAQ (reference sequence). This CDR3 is CASSLESGSSYEQYF. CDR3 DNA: TGTGCCAGCAGCTTAGAATCAGGGAGCTCCTACGAGCAGTACTTC.

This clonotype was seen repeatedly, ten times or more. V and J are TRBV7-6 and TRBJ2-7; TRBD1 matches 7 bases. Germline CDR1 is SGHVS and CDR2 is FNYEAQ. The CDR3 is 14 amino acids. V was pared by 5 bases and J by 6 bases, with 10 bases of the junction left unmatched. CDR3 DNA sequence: TGTGCCAGCAGCCAAGACAGGGAATGGGGCGAGCAGTACTTC. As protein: CASSQDREWGEQYF.

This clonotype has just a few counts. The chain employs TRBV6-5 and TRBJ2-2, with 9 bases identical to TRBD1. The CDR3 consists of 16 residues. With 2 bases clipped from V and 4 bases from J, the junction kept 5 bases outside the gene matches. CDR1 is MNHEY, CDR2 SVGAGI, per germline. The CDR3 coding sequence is TGTGCCAGCAGTTACGGTGACAGGGGGTTCACCGGGGAGCTGTTTTTT. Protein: CASSYGDRGFTGELFF.

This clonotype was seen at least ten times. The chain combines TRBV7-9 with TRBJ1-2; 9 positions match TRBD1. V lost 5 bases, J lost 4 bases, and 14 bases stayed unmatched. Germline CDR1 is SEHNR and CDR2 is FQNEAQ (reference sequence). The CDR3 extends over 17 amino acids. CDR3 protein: CASSPHPGTGFPYGYTF. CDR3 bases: TGTGCCAGCAGCCCCCATCCTGGGACAGGGTTCCCCTATGGCTACACCTTC.

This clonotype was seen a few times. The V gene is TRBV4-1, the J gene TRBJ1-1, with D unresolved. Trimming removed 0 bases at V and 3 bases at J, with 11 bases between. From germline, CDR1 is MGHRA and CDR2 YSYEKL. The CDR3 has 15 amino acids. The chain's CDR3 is CASSQDLGSYTEAFF. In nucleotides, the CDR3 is TGCGCCAGCAGCCAAGATCTTGGGAGTTACACTGAAGCTTTCTTT.

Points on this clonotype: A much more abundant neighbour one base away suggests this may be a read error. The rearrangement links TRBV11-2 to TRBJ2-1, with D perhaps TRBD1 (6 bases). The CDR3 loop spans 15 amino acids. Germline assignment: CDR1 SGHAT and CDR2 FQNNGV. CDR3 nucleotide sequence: TGTGCCAGGAGCTTAGTGAGCGGACAGTACAATGAGCAGTTCTTC. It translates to CARSLVSGQYNEQFF.

CDR3 nucleotides: TGTGCCAGCAGCCGGACTAGCGGGGCGCAAGAGACCCAGTACTTC. Translation: CASSRTSGAQETQYF. The rearrangement links TRBV7-9 to TRBJ2-5, with 12 positions matching TRBD2. The CDR3 runs 15 residues. V trimming: 5 bases; J trimming: 2 bases; junction bases outside the gene matches: 3. Germline lookup yields CDR1 SEHNR and CDR2 FQNEAQ (reference sequence).

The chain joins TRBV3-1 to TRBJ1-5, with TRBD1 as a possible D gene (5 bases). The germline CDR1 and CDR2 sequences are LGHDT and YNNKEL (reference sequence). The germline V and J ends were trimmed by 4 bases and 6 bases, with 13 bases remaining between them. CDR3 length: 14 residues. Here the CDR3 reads CASSPEGYVQPQHF. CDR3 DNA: TGTGCCAGCAGCCCCGAGGGGTATGTTCAGCCCCAGCATTTT. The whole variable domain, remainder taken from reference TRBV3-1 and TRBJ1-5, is DTAVSQTPKYLVTQMGNDKSIKCEQNLGHDTMYWYKQDSKKFLKIMFSYNNKELIINETVPNRFSPKSPDKAHLNLHINSLELGDSAVYFCASSPEGYVQPQHFGDGTRLSIL.

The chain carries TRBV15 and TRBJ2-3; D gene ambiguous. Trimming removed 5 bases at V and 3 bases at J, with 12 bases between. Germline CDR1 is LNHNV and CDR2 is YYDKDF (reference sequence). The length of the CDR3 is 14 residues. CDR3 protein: CATSLQRLTDTQYF. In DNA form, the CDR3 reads TGTGCCACCAGCCTCCAGCGCTTAACAGATACGCAGTATTTT.

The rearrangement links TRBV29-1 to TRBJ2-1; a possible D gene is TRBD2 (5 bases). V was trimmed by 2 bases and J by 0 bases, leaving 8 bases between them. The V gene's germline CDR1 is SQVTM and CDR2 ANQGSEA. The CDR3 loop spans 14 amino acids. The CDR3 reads CSVEREGSYNEQFF. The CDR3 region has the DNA TGCAGCGTTGAACGGGAAGGCTCCTACAATGAGCAGTTCTTC.

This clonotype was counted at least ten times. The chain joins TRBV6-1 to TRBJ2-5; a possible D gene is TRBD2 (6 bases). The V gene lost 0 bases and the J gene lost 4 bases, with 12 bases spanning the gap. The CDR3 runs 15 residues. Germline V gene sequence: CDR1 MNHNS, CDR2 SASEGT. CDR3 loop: CASSEALGSGETQYF. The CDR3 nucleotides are TGTGCCAGCAGTGAAGCGCTCGGTAGCGGAGAGACCCAGTACTTC.

This CDR3 reads CSARDPEQGNYGYTF. For the CDR3, the DNA is TGCAGTGCTAGAGACCCCGAACAGGGGAACTATGGCTACACCTTC. The rearrangement links TRBV20-1 to TRBJ1-2; TRBD1 matches 7 bases. The V gene end was trimmed by 0 bases and the J gene end by 2 bases; junction bases not matched to a gene: 6. The length of the CDR3 is 15 residues. In germline, CDR1 is DFQATT, CDR2 SNEGSKA (reference sequence).

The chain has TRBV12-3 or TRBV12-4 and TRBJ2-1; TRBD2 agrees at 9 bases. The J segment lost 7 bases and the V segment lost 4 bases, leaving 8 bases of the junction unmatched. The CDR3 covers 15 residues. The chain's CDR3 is CASSSMAGGGNEQFF. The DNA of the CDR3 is TGTGCCAGCAGTTCAATGGCGGGGGGGGGGAATGAGCAGTTCTTC.

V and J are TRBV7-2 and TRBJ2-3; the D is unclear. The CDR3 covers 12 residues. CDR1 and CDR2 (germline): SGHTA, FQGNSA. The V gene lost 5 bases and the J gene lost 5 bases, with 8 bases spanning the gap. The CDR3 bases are TGTGCCAGCAGCCTCAAAGGAGATACGCAGTATTTT. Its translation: CASSLKGDTQYF.

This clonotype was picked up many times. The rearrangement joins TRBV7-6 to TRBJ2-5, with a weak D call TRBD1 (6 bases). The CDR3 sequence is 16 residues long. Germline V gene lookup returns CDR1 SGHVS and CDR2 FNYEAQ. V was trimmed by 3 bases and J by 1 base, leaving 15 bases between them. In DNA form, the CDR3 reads TGTGCCAGCAGCTTGGACAGTATCCTACTCCAAGAGACCCAGTACTTC. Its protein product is CASSLDSILLQETQYF.

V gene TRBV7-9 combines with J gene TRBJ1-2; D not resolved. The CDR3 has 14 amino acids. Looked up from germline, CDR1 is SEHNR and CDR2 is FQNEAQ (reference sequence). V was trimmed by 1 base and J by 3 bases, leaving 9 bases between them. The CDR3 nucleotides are TGTGCCAGCAGCTTAGGCCCAGCTCACTATGGCTACACCTTC. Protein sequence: CASSLGPAHYGYTF.